This T cell receptor beta chain was found in a study of T cells in Graves' hyperthyroidism and ophthalmopathy (dated by TCRdb to about 2019). Looking at the study overall: Peripheral blood was collected at initial diagnosis, before any treatment. A discovery cohort of about 100 patients, about 40 with Graves' ophthalmopathy and roughly 59 with stable Graves' hyperthyroidism, was used to find distinguishing TCR V-J signatures. Prospective prediction of ophthalmopathy was tested in an independent validation cohort consisting of 18 hyperthyroidism patients and around 17 patients who later progressed to ophthalmopathy. The 75 to 100 discovery patients were divided at random into training and test sets in a 7:3 ratio. Thyroid tissue and blood T-cell repertoires from more than 5 Graves' hyperthyroidism patients were also compared in the study. Once sampling was done, hyperthyroidism patients were given methimazole at a starting dose of 30 mg daily, whereas ophthalmopathy patients were given high-dose intravenous methylprednisolone. TCR Vbeta CDR3 sequencing of 120 to 150 peripheral blood samples (approximately 44 ophthalmopathy, about 80 hyperthyroidism and approximately 17 progressor patients) is reported in the paper. Overall study results and their limits: No statistical method was used to fix the sample size in advance, and group allocation was not hidden from the investigators. In validation, progression to ophthalmopathy was predicted by the model with 65% to 71% sensitivity and 72.22% specificity, a median of about 6.8 months before onset. In cross-validation, a model built on a 13 V-J signature told ophthalmopathy apart from stable hyperthyroidism with approximately 90% sensitivity and around 83% specificity, and in testing the same model reached 80%/75%. Most expanded thyroid clonotypes (frequency above 0.001) were also found in blood, which suggests that blood repertoires may mirror thyroid immune responses.

Inclusive of the bounding cysteine and phenylalanine, the CDR3 is 18 residues long. CDR3 DNA is the only sequence kept; it has 54 bases, read in frame from the first base. At the junction V is shortened by 2 bases and J by 0 bases, with 19 bases in between. The germline V gene gives CDR1 as MNHEY and CDR2 as SVGEGT. The hyperthyroidism patients were between 18 and 65 years old and newly diagnosed, with a disease duration of less than 2 months. Exclusion was applied to patients with uncontrolled infections, other autoimmune diseases, pregnancy or lactation. Diagnoses were established on the basis of clinical symptoms, serum thyroxine and TRAb, thyroid ultrasound, and orbital computed tomography. Blood from progressor patients was collected at the time of first diagnosis with hyperthyroidism, before any ophthalmopathy symptoms had appeared. PBMCs were isolated from around 10 ml of fresh peripheral blood by Ficoll-Paque density gradient centrifugation. Progressor patients were first diagnosed with Graves' hyperthyroidism and then developed ophthalmopathy during follow-up. Total RNA was extracted using Trizol reagent, and RNA quality was assessed on an Agilent 2100 Bioanalyzer.

To note about this clonotype: What antigen it recognizes has not been identified. Qualities for individual bases were not recorded, and no much larger clone is one base off.

Amplification of TCR beta CDR3 regions was carried out from RNA transcripts. The TCR CDR3 was subjected to a first round of RT-PCR using the HTBI primer set and the Qiagen OneStep RT-PCR kit. The libraries were constructed in a second round of multiplex PCR and then size-selected and purified. Paired-end sequencing of the libraries was performed with 100 bp reads on an Illumina HiSeq2000. The authors processed their data as follows. SOAPnuke was used to process the raw data, with reads discarded if the reads contained adapters or uncalled bases, had a mean Phred below 15, or lacked an exact constant-primer or identifier match. COPE v1.2.5 was used to merge high-quality paired reads, and clonotypes were defined as unique nucleotide sequences. Clonotypes were aligned to IMGT TRBV, TRBD and TRBJ reference segments using MiTCR v1.1. Analysis was restricted to V-J combinations with a frequency above 0.0001, which covered approximately 99% of repertoires. The TCS score was defined as F50 (clonal expansion) divided by E x V (chaos), with BLOSUM62-based TCRdist calculated between CDR3 peptides within each V-J. Welch's t-statistics and random forest reduced roughly 540 V-J features to roughly 13, which were used in a naive Bayes classifier (R e1071). Clones were called with MiXCR by TCRdb after fastp trimmed the public reads at Q25, and only in-frame beta chains were retained. Rows merge per CDR3 protein into single entries with the most common DNA and genes. It is TCRdb's table, rather than the study itself, that gives the V and J calls and clone size. This sample gives about 280,000 distinct CDR3 sequences in total; less than 30% of them show up just once. Of the sample, about a quarter is held by the ten largest clones.

Recombination joined TRBV6-2 or TRBV6-3 with TRBJ1-1, with TRBD1 tentatively as D gene (6 bases match). The sample taken for sequencing was blood. This TCR was sampled from a man aged 35-49 years with Graves' hyperthyroidism that later progressed to Graves' ophthalmopathy. The CDR3 reads as follows: CASSYPTRGRTVNTEAFF. At the DNA level, the sequence is TGTGCCAGCAGTTACCCTACCCGGGGGCGGACAGTGAACACTGAAGCTTTCTTT.